This TCR beta chain was sequenced during a study of cytomegalovirus exposure and HLA in healthy donors. Study summary: An early data release held tens of millions of unique TCRs from HLA-typed donors. Whole-study findings and limits: Across donors, presence/absence analyses took sequencing depth to be roughly uniform. Most TCR beta V segments were productive about 90% or about 30% of the time in an earlier analysis. Prediction of most subjects' HLA-A and HLA-B alleles by TCR beta sequences was reportedly accurate.

The PCR made use of 60 Vbeta and 13 Jbeta primers. Repertoires were generated with immunoSEQ multiplex PCR, while TCRdb's copy carries only in-frame clones and drops some. The sample carries about 130,000 clones, about four fifths recorded once. Germline V gives CDR1 LGHNT, CDR2 FRNRAP. V shed 4 bases and J shed 1 base, with 8 bases lying between them. CDR3 length equals 13 residues. Details on this clone: Its antigen is currently unknown.

Input material: PBMCs. The TCR comes from a man between 18 and 35 years old in good health and CMV-seronegative. The J gene is TRBJ2-7, the V gene TRBV12-5; a weak D match, TRBD1 (5 bases). The CDR3 reads CASGSRQSYEQYF. CDR3 DNA sequence: TGTGCTAGTGGTTCCAGACAGTCCTACGAGCAGTACTTC. Full variable domain (rest looked up from reference TRBV12-5 and TRBJ2-7): DARVTQTPRHKVTEMGQEVTMRCQPILGHNTVFWYRQTMMQGLELLAYFRNRAPLDDSGMPKDRFSAEMPDATLATLKIQPSEPRDSAVYFCASGSRQSYEQYFGPGTRLTVT.